These T cell receptor beta chains were read from a single sample in a study of molecular identifiers for immune sequencing clone quantification. TCRdb re-called the PCR reads through MiXCR, storing one row per CDR3 protein. The table has about 630,000 distinct CDR3 sequences, about 25% seen once. The sample comprised naive CD8+ T cells from blood, with Jurkat cell RNA spiked in. These receptors came from a human donor in good health. Some libraries in this study had Jurkat cell RNA spiked in. Both conserved end residues are trimmed from each CDR3. The order of the fields is clone size, V gene, D gene, J gene, CDR3 protein. A D gene is named only where the DNA matches it firmly. A row's size may be missing; if present it is once, few, many or a size class.

few	TRBV9	.	TRBJ2-2	ASSVGKNTGELF
few	TRBV12-3/TRBV12-4	.	TRBJ1-5	ASSLWVSGNQPQH
.	TRBV11-2	.	TRBJ2-1	ASSFGPRREQF
many	TRBV4-1	.	TRBJ1-2	ASSPVQGGEGYT
.	TRBV19	.	TRBJ2-6	ASSIDASGANVLT
few	TRBV7-8	.	TRBJ2-2	ASSFEGPYTGELF
many	TRBV27	TRBD1	TRBJ2-7	ASSFGTGYHEQY
.	TRBV7-2	.	TRBJ2-7	ARRFDWGYAPS
.	TRBV19	.	TRBJ1-1	ASSIAQGGGTEAF
many	TRBV19	.	TRBJ2-6	ASSLGGAGANVLT
many	TRBV29-1	.	TRBJ2-4	SVEWRGLAKNIQY
.	TRBV20-1	.	TRBJ1-1	SARLGDTEAF
many	TRBV9	TRBD1	TRBJ2-2	ASSITGDANTGELF
.	TRBV30	TRBD1	TRBJ2-1	AWSLTGDYNEQF
.	TRBV30	.	TRBJ1-1	AWWDKFTEAF
.	TRBV18	.	TRBJ2-2	ASSLPGLSLGELF